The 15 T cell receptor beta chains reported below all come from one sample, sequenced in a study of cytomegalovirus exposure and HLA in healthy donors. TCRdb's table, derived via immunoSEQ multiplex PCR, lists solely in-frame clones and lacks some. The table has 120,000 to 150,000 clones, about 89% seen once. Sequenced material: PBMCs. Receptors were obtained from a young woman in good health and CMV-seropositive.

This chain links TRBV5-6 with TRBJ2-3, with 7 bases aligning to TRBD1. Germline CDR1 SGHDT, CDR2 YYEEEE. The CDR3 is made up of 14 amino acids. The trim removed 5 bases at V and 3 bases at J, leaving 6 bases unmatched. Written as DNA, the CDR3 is TGTGCCAGCAGGATACAGGGGATAACAGATACGCAGTATTTT. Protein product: CASRIQGITDTQYF.

CDR3 amino acids: CAWRGAGGLNEQYF. The CDR3 DNA is TGTGCCTGGCGAGGGGCGGGAGGGCTGAACGAGCAGTACTTC. The chain links TRBV30 to TRBJ2-7; 9 nucleotides line up with TRBD2. The CDR3 has 14 residues. The ends lost 5 bases at V and 5 bases at J; junction bases unmatched: 10. Germline values: CDR1 GTSNPN, CDR2 SVGIG (reference sequence). Full variable domain (rest looked up from reference TRBV30 and TRBJ2-7): SQTIHQWPATLVQPVGSPLSLECTVEGTSNPNLYWYRQAAGRGLQLLFYSVGIGQISSEVPQNLSASRPQDRQFILSSKKLLLSDSGFYLCAWRGAGGLNEQYFGPGTRLTVT.

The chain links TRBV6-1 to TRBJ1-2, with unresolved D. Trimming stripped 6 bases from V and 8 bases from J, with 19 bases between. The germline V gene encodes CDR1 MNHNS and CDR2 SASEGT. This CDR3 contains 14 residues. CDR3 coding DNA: TGTGCCAGCAGCCCCGCGCCTCGGGGAGGCGGCTACACCTTC. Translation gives CASSPAPRGGGYTF.

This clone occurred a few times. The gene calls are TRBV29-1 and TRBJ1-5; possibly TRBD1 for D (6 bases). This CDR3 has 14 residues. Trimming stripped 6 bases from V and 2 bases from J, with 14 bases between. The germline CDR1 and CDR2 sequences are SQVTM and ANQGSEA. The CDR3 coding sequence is TGCAGCGTGAAACAGGGCCCGGGCAATCAGCCCCAGCATTTT. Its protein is CSVKQGPGNQPQHF.

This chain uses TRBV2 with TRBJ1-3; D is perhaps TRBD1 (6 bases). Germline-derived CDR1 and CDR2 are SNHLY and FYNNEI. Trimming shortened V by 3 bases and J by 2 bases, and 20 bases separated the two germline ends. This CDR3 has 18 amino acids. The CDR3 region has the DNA TGTGCCAGCAGTGAGAAGTCAAGGGGGGGGTTGGCTGGAAACACCATATATTTT. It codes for CASSEKSRGGLAGNTIYF.

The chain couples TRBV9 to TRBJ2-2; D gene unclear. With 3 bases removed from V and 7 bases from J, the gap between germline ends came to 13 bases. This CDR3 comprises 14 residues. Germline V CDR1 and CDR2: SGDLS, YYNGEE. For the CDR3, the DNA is TGTGCCAGCAGCGGAGAGAGCGTGGGCGGGGAGCTGTTTTTT. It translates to CASSGESVGGELFF.

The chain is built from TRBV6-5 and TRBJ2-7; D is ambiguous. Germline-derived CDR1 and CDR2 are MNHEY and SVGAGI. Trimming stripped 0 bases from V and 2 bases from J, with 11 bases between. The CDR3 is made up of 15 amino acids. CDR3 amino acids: CASSYSGSQTYEQYF. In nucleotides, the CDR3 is TGTGCCAGCAGTTACTCGGGCAGTCAAACCTACGAGCAGTACTTC.

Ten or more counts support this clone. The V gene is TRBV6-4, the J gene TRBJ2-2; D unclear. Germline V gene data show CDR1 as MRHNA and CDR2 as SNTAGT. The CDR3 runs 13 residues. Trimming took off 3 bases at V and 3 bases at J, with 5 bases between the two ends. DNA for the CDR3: TGTGCCAGCAGTGAAGGAGACACCGGGGAGCTGTTTTTT. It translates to CASSEGDTGELFF.

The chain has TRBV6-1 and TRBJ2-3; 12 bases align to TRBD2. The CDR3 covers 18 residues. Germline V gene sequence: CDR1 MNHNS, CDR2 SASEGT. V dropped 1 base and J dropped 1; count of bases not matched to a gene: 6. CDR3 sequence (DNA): TGTGCCAGCAGTGAAGGGCTAGCGGGAGGGCCGGGCACAGATACGCAGTATTTT. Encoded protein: CASSEGLAGGPGTDTQYF.

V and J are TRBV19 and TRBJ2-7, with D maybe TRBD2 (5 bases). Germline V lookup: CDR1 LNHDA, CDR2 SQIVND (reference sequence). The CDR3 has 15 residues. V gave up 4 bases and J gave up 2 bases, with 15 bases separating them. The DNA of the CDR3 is TGTGCCAGTAGTAATAAACGGGATACTACCTACGAGCAGTACTTC. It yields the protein CASSNKRDTTYEQYF.

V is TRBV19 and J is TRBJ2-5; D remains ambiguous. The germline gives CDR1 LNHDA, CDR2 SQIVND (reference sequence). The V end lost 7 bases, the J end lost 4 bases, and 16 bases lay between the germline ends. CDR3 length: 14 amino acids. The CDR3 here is CASTPAHPGETQYF. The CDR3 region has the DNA TGTGCCAGTACACCTGCACACCCGGGAGAGACCCAGTACTTC. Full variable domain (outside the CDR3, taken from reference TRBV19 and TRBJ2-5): DGGITQSPKYLFRKEGQNVTLSCEQNLNHDAMYWYRQDPGQGLRLIYYSQIVNDFQKGDIAEGYSVSREKKESFPLTVTSAQKNPTAFYLCASTPAHPGETQYFGPGTRLLVL.

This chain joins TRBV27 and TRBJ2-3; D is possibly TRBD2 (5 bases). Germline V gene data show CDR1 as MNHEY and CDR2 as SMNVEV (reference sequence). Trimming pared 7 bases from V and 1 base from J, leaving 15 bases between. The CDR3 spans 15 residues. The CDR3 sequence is CASKPTVRGTDTQYF. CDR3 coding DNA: TGTGCCAGCAAGCCAACAGTGCGGGGCACAGATACGCAGTATTTT.

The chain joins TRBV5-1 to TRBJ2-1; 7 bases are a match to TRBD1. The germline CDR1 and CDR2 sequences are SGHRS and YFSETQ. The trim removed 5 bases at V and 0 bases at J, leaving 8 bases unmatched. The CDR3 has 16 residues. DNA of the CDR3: TGCGCCAGCAGAACTACGACAGGGAGCTCCTACAATGAGCAGTTCTTC. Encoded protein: CASRTTTGSSYNEQFF.

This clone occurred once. The CDR3, as DNA: TGTGCCAGCAGTGAAGAATCCTCGGGACTTTACGAGCAGTACTTC. Translation gives CASSEESSGLYEQYF. The chain couples TRBV6-1 to TRBJ2-7, with D possibly matching TRBD2 (6 bases). Germline V gene data show CDR1 as MNHNS and CDR2 as SASEGT. The CDR3 spans 15 residues. V lost 1 base to trimming and J lost 4 bases, with 14 bases between them.

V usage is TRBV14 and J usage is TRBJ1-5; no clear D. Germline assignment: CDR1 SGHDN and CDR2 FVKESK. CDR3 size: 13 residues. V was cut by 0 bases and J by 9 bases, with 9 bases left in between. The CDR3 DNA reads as TGTGCCAGCAGCCAAGATATAGGACTGCCCCAGCATTTT. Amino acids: CASSQDIGLPQHF.